The source of this TCR beta chain is a study of siplizumab effects on memory and regulatory T cells (dated by TCRdb to the late 2010s). For the wider study: The effect of the anti-CD2 antibody siplizumab on alloreactive T-cell subsets was examined in allogeneic mixed lymphocyte reactions constructed from human PBMCs. The paper's findings and limits, for the study overall: Unstimulated naive T cells appeared more diverse than memory T cells, and naive cells seemed to contribute substantially to the alloresponse. No functional confirmation was obtained for the suppressive function of proliferating Tregs from siplizumab cultures. Siplizumab significantly lowered the cumulative frequency of alloreactive sequences that could be traced to unstimulated CD4+ memory T cells. Among mappable alloreactive CD4+ clones, an average Treg-derived fraction of roughly 69% was observed with siplizumab, compared with 26.9% in control reactions. Because sequences at frequencies below about 10^-5 were poorly captured, only a minor fraction of alloreactive clones could be mapped back to unstimulated subsets. For roughly 75-97% of proliferating CD4+ or CD8+ clones, no naive or memory phenotype could be assigned.

Sequences LGHNA (CDR1) and YNFKEQ (CDR2) are obtained from the germline V gene. V gives up 0 bases and J gives up 4 bases, and the segment between their germline ends measures 10 bases. Counted from cysteine to phenylalanine, this CDR3 has 15 amino acids. Kept here is only the CDR3 DNA, which spans 45 bases and is read in frame from base 1. Library preparation used the immunoSEQ multiplex PCR assay. Each sample had some 96,000 TCR templates assayed by the deep sequencing platform. Genomic DNA extracted from sorted T cells was the material used for TCRbeta CDR3 sequencing. Under the source paper's analysis protocol: Clonal analysis of TCRbeta CDR3 data was done in the R programming language. Comparing unstimulated samples against CFSE-low samples taken after the reaction was how alloreactive CD4+ and CD8+ clones were defined. Alloreactive CD4+ clones were assigned to regulatory or non-regulatory origin by matching sequences to sorted unstimulated Treg and non-Treg repertoires. Here the immuneACCESS table is served through TCRdb, limited to in-frame sequences with V and J called. Missing clones are a known gap in these copies; in checked studies unresolved V genes cover under half, and the rest lacks a known reason. The V and J calls and clone size come from that table; D and trimming were worked out from the DNA. The table for this sample lists approximately 28,000 clones; 75% to 85% of them were counted only once. The ten top clones hold roughly a quarter of the sample.

Unstimulated CD4+ memory cells were also sequenced in three donor pairs, together with CD4+ naive, CD8+ TEMRA, CD8+ naive and CD8+ effector memory subsets. Sorted unstimulated T cells, along with proliferating T cells recovered from mixed lymphocyte reactions, underwent TCRbeta CDR3 sequencing. Fresh whole blood from roughly 10 HLA-typed healthy donors was used to isolate PBMCs. Notes on this clone: The specificity of this receptor is unknown. Per-base qualities were not stored, and no clone one base away is much larger.

In this chain, TRBV4-2 is recombined with TRBJ2-1; a confident D gene designation cannot be given. The specimen was memory CD4+ T cells sorted from blood. What this sample's cell subset or site label stands for: unstimulated CD4+ memory T cells. This TCR was sampled from a human donor in good health. The CDR3 reads as follows: CASSQDPIGYNEQFF. The base sequence is TGTGCCAGCAGCCAAGATCCAATAGGATACAATGAGCAGTTCTTC.